Below are 23 T cell receptor beta chains sequenced from a single sample in a study of chemoradiotherapy in HPV16-positive cancers (dated by TCRdb to between 2021 and 2023). Library construction relied on the immunoSEQ multiplex PCR assay. Not all clones reach the TCRdb copy of this immuneACCESS table, which keeps in-frame sequences only. Checked studies attribute under half of the gap to unresolved V genes and leave the rest unexplained. This sample is represented by under 5,500 clones; 90% to 95% of them were singletons. The ten largest clones capture under 4% of the sample. The sample here was tumor tissue, taken from a patient who underwent chemoradiotherapy. These receptors all come from a human donor with HPV-associated anogenital cancer.

The chain couples TRBV2 to TRBJ2-3, with D perhaps matching TRBD2 (6 bases). Trimming shortened V by 4 bases and J by 7 bases, and 9 bases separated the two germline ends. Germline V CDR1 and CDR2: SNHLY, FYNNEI. The CDR3 extends over 12 amino acids. CDR3 nucleotide sequence: TGTGCCAGCAGTGTTCTAGCGAATACGCAGTATTTT. The encoded protein is CASSVLANTQYF.

This chain connects TRBV10-3 to TRBJ1-1; no firm D call. The CDR3 has 12 residues. Trimming left V 8 bases short and J 0 bases short, with 7 bases between. CDR1 and CDR2 from the germline V gene are ENHRY and SYGVKD. The CDR3 sequence: CAIGQLNTEAFF. The CDR3 coding sequence is TGTGCCATCGGTCAATTGAACACTGAAGCTTTCTTT.

The rearrangement uses TRBV11-2 and TRBJ1-1; TRBD1 might be the D (5 bases). Germline CDR1 is SGHAT and CDR2 is FQNNGV. The CDR3 is 11 amino acids. V lost 5 bases and J lost 10, with 11 bases in between. CDR3 in amino acids: CASSRRVGAFF. The DNA of the CDR3 is TGTGCCAGCAGCCGCAGGGTAGGAGCTTTCTTT.

The genes are TRBV6-5 and TRBJ1-5, with 7 bases that match TRBD1. V was clipped by 8 bases and J by 0 bases; unmatched bases: 7. In germline, CDR1 is MNHEY, CDR2 SVGAGI. The CDR3 has 15 residues. The CDR3 sequence is CASRSGTASNQPQHF. The CDR3 nucleotides are TGTGCCAGCCGATCCGGGACAGCTAGCAATCAGCCCCAGCATTTT.

The chain joins TRBV19 to TRBJ1-1, with D possibly being TRBD1 (6 bases). The CDR3 spans 15 residues. The V gene's germline CDR1 is LNHDA and CDR2 SQIVND (reference sequence). The germline V and J ends were trimmed by 9 bases and 12 bases, with 29 bases remaining between them. CDR3 sequence reads: CASDPLTGHPPRSFF. The CDR3 bases are TGTGCCAGCGATCCCCTGACAGGACACCCCCCGAGGTCTTTCTTT. The variable domain in full, completed from reference TRBV19 and TRBJ1-1, reads DGGITQSPKYLFRKEGQNVTLSCEQNLNHDAMYWYRQDPGQGLRLIYYSQIVNDFQKGDIAEGYSVSREKKESFPLTVTSAQKNPTAFYLCASDPLTGHPPRSFFGQGTRLTVV.

This clone came up once. The J gene is TRBJ1-3, the V gene TRBV4-2; D is unresolved. The CDR3 runs 14 residues. Germline V lookup: CDR1 LGHNA, CDR2 YNFKEQ. Deletions cut 0 bases from V and 1 base from J, with 4 bases between. This CDR3 is CASSQEGSGNTIYF. CDR3 sequence (DNA): TGTGCCAGCAGCCAAGAGGGATCTGGAAACACCATATATTTT.

V and J are TRBV4-1 and TRBJ2-7; D gene ambiguous. Per germline, CDR1 MGHRA and CDR2 YSYEKL. CDR3 length: 13 amino acids. Trimming cost V 0 bases and J 3 bases, with 6 bases left between them. CDR3 protein: CASSQDSYYEQYF. The CDR3 DNA follows: TGCGCCAGCAGCCAAGACAGTTACTACGAGCAGTACTTC.

The V call is TRBV5-4, the J call TRBJ2-3; TRBD1 might be the D (6 bases). The V gene lost 2 bases and the J gene lost 6 bases, with 10 bases spanning the gap. This CDR3 region has 13 residues. CDR1 and CDR2 from the germline V gene are SGHNT and YYREEE (reference sequence). CDR3 protein: CASSFGRGDTQYF. The CDR3 region has the DNA TGTGCCAGCAGCTTCGGTAGGGGGGATACGCAGTATTTT.

The chain recombines TRBV5-4 with TRBJ1-2; D not certain. Germline CDR1 SGHNT, CDR2 YYREEE (reference sequence). Trimming stripped 1 base from V and 11 bases from J, with 15 bases between. The CDR3 covers 13 residues. The chain's CDR3 is CASSLFFSQLYTF. Here the CDR3 DNA reads TGTGCCAGCAGCTTGTTCTTCTCGCAGCTTTACACCTTC.

The V call is TRBV6-4, the J call TRBJ2-3; TRBD2 aligns across 9 bases. This CDR3 comprises 15 residues. The germline gives CDR1 MRHNA, CDR2 SNTAGT. Losses at the gene ends were 1 base for V and 1 base for J; bases not matched to a gene: 0. CDR3 region: CASSDLAGGTDTQYF. The CDR3 DNA is TGTGCCAGCAGTGACTTAGCGGGAGGCACAGATACGCAGTATTTT.

The chain links TRBV19 to TRBJ2-2; TRBD1 aligns across 7 bases. This CDR3 comprises 15 residues. V trimming: 5 bases; J trimming: 1 base; junction bases outside the gene matches: 4. Germline V gene data show CDR1 as LNHDA and CDR2 as SQIVND (reference sequence). Here the CDR3 reads CASSPTGLNTGELFF. The CDR3 DNA reads as TGTGCCAGTAGTCCGACAGGGCTGAACACCGGGGAGCTGTTTTTT.

The gene calls are TRBV20-1 and TRBJ2-1; 9 positions match TRBD1. Germline loops: CDR1 DFQATT, CDR2 SNEGSKA (reference sequence). Germline trimming cut 4 bases from V and 9 bases from J; bases unmatched to any gene: 1. This CDR3 spans 11 amino acids. The CDR3: CSAIQGAEQFF. The CDR3 DNA follows: TGCAGTGCTATACAGGGGGCTGAGCAGTTCTTC.

J is TRBJ2-5 and V is TRBV5-1; tentatively, D is TRBD2 (6 bases). CDR3 length: 12 residues. The V gene's germline CDR1 is SGHRS and CDR2 YFSETQ. V lost 5 bases, J lost 1 base, and 6 bases lay in between. The CDR3 DNA reads TGCGCCAGCAGACTAGCCCAAGAGACCCAGTACTTC. Its translation is CASRLAQETQYF.

This rearrangement joins TRBV2 to TRBJ1-4; D possibly corresponds to TRBD1 (5 bases). Germline V lookup: CDR1 SNHLY, CDR2 FYNNEI. This CDR3 comprises 15 residues. The V end lost 6 bases, the J end lost 6 bases, and 17 bases lay between the germline ends. The CDR3 protein is CASSAVGGEYEKLFF. CDR3 nucleotides: TGTGCCAGCAGCGCCGTGGGGGGAGAATATGAAAAACTGTTTTTT.

J is TRBJ1-2 and V is TRBV11-3; TRBD1 is a possible D gene (5 bases). Trimming pared 4 bases from V and 3 bases from J, leaving 15 bases between. Germline CDR1 reads SGHNT; CDR2 reads YENEEA. The CDR3 has 15 amino acids. CDR3 DNA sequence: TGTGCCAGCAGCTGGGGCCCGGCCGGGGACTATGGCTACACCTTC. Its translation: CASSWGPAGDYGYTF.

The chain uses TRBV15 and TRBJ1-2; TRBD1 might be the D (6 bases). Between the trimmed V and J ends, which lost 1 base and 4 bases, there was a span of 10 bases. CDR3 length: 14 residues. Looked up from germline, CDR1 is LNHNV and CDR2 is YYDKDF (reference sequence). The CDR3 reads CATSRASTGYGYTF. CDR3 DNA: TGTGCCACCAGCAGAGCCTCGACAGGCTATGGCTACACCTTC. Supplemented by reference TRBV15 and TRBJ1-2, the full variable domain reads DAMVIQNPRYQVTQFGKPVTLSCSQTLNHNVMYWYQQKSSQAPKLLFHYYDKDFNNEADTPDNFQSRRPNTSFCFLDIRSPGLGDTAMYLCATSRASTGYGYTFGSGTRLTVV.

The V call is TRBV28, the J call TRBJ1-1; D unresolved. The germline CDR1 and CDR2 sequences are MDHEN and SYDVKM. The V end lost 6 bases, the J end lost 0 bases, and 14 bases lay between the germline ends. The CDR3 loop spans 15 amino acids. CDR3 in amino acids: CASSSRVSMNTEAFF. The CDR3 nucleotides read TGTGCCAGCAGCTCCCGCGTATCCATGAACACTGAAGCTTTCTTT.

This sequence joins TRBV14 and TRBJ2-1; tentative D call: TRBD2 (5 bases). Deletions cut 0 bases from V and 3 bases from J, with 12 bases between. CDR3 size: 16 residues. In germline, CDR1 is SGHDN, CDR2 FVKESK. The CDR3 bases are TGTGCCAGCAGCCAAGAACGCGGGCTCTTCTACAATGAGCAGTTCTTC. Translation: CASSQERGLFYNEQFF.

J is TRBJ1-1 and V is TRBV9; D is unclear. The V end lost 2 bases, the J end lost 0 bases, and 8 bases lay between the germline ends. The CDR3 length is 14 residues. The germline V gene encodes CDR1 SGDLS and CDR2 YYNGEE. CDR3 sequence reads: CASSVTGMNTEAFF. DNA for the CDR3: TGTGCCAGCAGCGTTACTGGGATGAACACTGAAGCTTTCTTT.

The chain employs TRBV6-1 and TRBJ1-4, with TRBD1 matching over 10 bases. With V trimmed by 5 bases and J by 5 bases, 5 bases remained unmatched. The germline V gene has CDR1 MNHNS and CDR2 SASEGT. The CDR3 runs 15 residues. This CDR3 is CASSPGQGGNEKLFF. The CDR3 DNA reads TGTGCCAGCAGTCCCGGACAGGGGGGAAATGAAAAACTGTTTTTT.

This chain's CDR3 is CASSHSGGVAGETQYF. Here the CDR3 DNA reads TGCGCCAGCAGCCATTCAGGGGGGGTCGCAGGAGAGACCCAGTACTTC. The rearrangement links TRBV4-1 to TRBJ2-5; D may match TRBD1 or TRBD2 (7 bases each). Germline-derived CDR1 and CDR2 are MGHRA and YSYEKL. V was trimmed by 3 bases and J by 4 bases, leaving 18 bases between them. This CDR3 is 16 amino acids long.

V usage is TRBV7-2 and J usage is TRBJ2-1; TRBD2 aligns across 10 bases. Germline-derived CDR1 and CDR2 are SGHTA and FQGNSA. V gave up 1 base and J gave up 9 bases; unmatched junction bases: 12. The CDR3 has 17 residues. CDR3 in amino acids: CASSLVGLAGVGAEQFF. CDR3 bases: TGTGCCAGCAGCTTAGTTGGGCTAGCGGGAGTAGGAGCTGAGCAGTTCTTC.

The chain links TRBV4-3 to TRBJ1-4, with 8 bases identical to TRBD1. The germline CDR1 and CDR2 sequences are LGHNA and YSLEER. This CDR3 is 14 amino acids long. Trimming at V came to 0 bases and at J to 13 bases, leaving 7 bases not matched to a gene. CDR3 protein: CASSQDPGDRGLFF. The CDR3 DNA reads TGCGCCAGCAGCCAAGACCCGGGTGACAGGGGACTGTTTTTT.